Following are 5 T cell receptor beta chains from one sample sequenced in a study of blood T cell repertoires in COVID-19. This table comes from immunoSEQ multiplex PCR, and its TCRdb copy is limited to in-frame clones, with some not included. In the table there are approximately 130,000 clones, about 87% of which are singletons. Material for sequencing was peripheral blood. These receptors all come from a man aged 50 to 60 with active COVID-19.

V usage is TRBV5-1 and J usage is TRBJ2-5; 9 bases match TRBD2. Per the germline V gene, CDR1 is SGHRS and CDR2 is YFSETQ. The CDR3 length is 15 residues. V lost 1 base to trimming and J lost 4 bases; unmatched junction nucleotides: 5. CDR3 bases: TGCGCCAGCAGCTTGCCTAGCGGGGTCGTAGAGACCCAGTACTTC. It codes for CASSLPSGVVETQYF.

The chain has TRBV6-2 or TRBV6-3 and TRBJ1-5; D call uncertain. The CDR3 consists of 16 residues. Germline CDR1 is MNHEY and CDR2 is SVGEGT. Trimming stripped 6 bases from V and 4 bases from J, with 19 bases between. The CDR3 loop reads CASSESAGRRNQPQHF. CDR3 nucleotide sequence: TGTGCCAGCAGCGAGAGCGCCGGGAGACGTAATCAGCCCCAGCATTTT.

The chain joins TRBV11-1 to TRBJ2-3; 7 bases match TRBD2. This CDR3 has 14 residues. Germline V gene lookup returns CDR1 SGHAT and CDR2 FQDESV (reference sequence). Trimming cost V 3 bases and J 4 bases; bases outside gene matches: 4. The CDR3, as DNA: TGTGCCAGCAGCTTTAACAGCGGGGCAGATACGCAGTATTTT. Encoded protein: CASSFNSGADTQYF.

This clone was seen a few times. J is TRBJ2-1 and V is TRBV6-1, with TRBD1 as a possible D gene (6 bases). V was pared by 0 bases and J by 0 bases, with 24 bases between. CDR1 and CDR2 (germline): MNHNS, SASEGT. This CDR3 has 21 amino acids. CDR3 bases: TGTGCCAGCAGTGAAGCGAATAGAGGGGGTGGTCGTTACAGCTCCTACAATGAGCAGTTCTTC. Protein product: CASSEANRGGGRYSSYNEQFF.

The rearrangement joins TRBV5-1 to TRBJ1-4; D remains ambiguous. The CDR3 sequence is 13 residues long. The V and J ends lost 2 bases and 8 bases respectively, with 10 bases between them. CDR1 is SGHRS, CDR2 YFSETQ, per germline. CDR3 bases: TGCGCCAGCAGCTTCGACTCCCGGGAAAAACTGTTTTTT. Protein sequence: CASSFDSREKLFF.